The clone carrying this T cell receptor (beta chain) appeared once. The antigen is not known. These data come from a study of OX40 agonist ivuxolimab in advanced cancers. Background on the study: Every 2 weeks, patients received ivuxolimab intravenously, dosed at 0.01 to 10 mg/kg. Findings of the study overall: Expanded clones were, on average, more numerous among CD8+ T cells than CD4+.

Some clones are missing from TCRdb's copy, which holds only in-frame ones; the method was immunoSEQ multiplex PCR. The table shows around 76,000 clones, with roughly 78% occurring only once. Deletions cut 6 bases from V and 0 bases from J, with 12 bases between. Per germline, CDR1 MDHEN and CDR2 SYDVKM. The CDR3 totals 15 residues. J is TRBJ2-1 and V is TRBV28; D not certain. The receptor comes from an adult with an advanced solid tumor such as melanoma, head and neck, liver or kidney cancer. The starting material was CD4+ or CD8+ T cells sorted from blood, obtained in a trial of the OX40 agonist ivuxolimab. As DNA, the CDR3 is TGTGCCAGCAGCGTCTTCCGGAGCTCCTACAATGAGCAGTTCTTC. Translated: CASSVFRSSYNEQFF.